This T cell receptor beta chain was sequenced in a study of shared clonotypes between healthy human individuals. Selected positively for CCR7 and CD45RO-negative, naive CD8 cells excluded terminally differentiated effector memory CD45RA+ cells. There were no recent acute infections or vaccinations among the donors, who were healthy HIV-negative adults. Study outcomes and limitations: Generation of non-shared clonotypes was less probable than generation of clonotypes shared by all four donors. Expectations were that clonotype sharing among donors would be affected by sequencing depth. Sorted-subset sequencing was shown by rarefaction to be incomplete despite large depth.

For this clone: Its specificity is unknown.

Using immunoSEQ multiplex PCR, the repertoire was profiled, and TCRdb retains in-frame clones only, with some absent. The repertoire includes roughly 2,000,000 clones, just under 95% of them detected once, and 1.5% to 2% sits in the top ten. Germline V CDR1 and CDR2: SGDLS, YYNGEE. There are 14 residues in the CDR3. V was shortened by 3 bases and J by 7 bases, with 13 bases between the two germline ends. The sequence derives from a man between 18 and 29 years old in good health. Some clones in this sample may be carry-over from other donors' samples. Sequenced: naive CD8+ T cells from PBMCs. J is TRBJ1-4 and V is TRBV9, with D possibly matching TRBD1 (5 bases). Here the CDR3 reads CASSAQGRGEKLFF. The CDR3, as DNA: TGTGCCAGCAGCGCTCAGGGACGAGGTGAAAAACTGTTTTTT.